This T cell receptor (beta chain) was captured by sequencing in a study of shared clonotypes between healthy human individuals. Overall study results and limits: Clonotype sharing levels among donors were expected to vary with sequencing depth. Generally, estimated richness proved larger in naive subsets than it did in memory subsets.

Using 200 ng DNA, 30,000 to 35,000 T cell genomes, the sorted-subset replicate PCRs were run. The authors' processing: Because ImmunoSEQ provided only junction sequences with no quality scores, the filtering differed. The protocol was immunoSEQ multiplex PCR, while the TCRdb copy is restricted to in-frame clones and leaves out a portion. V, J and clone size are those of that table, while D and trimming were read from the DNA. The data contain roughly 2,000,000 clones, approximately 95% of them singletons. V was pared by 0 bases and J by 5 bases, with 11 bases between. Looked up from germline, CDR1 is SGHDT and CDR2 is YYEEEE. This CDR3 spans 14 amino acids. This clone occurred once. Its antigen remains unknown. Naive CD8 cells were CD45RO-negative, positively selected for CCR7, excluding terminally differentiated effector memory CD45RA+ cells.

The receptor comes from a man aged 18 to 29 in good health. The V and J genes are TRBV5-6 and TRBJ2-5; D may be TRBD1 or TRBD2 (6 bases each). The sample consisted of naive CD8+ T cells sorted from blood. CDR3 in DNA: TGTGCCAGCAGCTTGGCCGGGGGCGGCGAGACCCAGTACTTC. As protein: CASSLAGGGETQYF.